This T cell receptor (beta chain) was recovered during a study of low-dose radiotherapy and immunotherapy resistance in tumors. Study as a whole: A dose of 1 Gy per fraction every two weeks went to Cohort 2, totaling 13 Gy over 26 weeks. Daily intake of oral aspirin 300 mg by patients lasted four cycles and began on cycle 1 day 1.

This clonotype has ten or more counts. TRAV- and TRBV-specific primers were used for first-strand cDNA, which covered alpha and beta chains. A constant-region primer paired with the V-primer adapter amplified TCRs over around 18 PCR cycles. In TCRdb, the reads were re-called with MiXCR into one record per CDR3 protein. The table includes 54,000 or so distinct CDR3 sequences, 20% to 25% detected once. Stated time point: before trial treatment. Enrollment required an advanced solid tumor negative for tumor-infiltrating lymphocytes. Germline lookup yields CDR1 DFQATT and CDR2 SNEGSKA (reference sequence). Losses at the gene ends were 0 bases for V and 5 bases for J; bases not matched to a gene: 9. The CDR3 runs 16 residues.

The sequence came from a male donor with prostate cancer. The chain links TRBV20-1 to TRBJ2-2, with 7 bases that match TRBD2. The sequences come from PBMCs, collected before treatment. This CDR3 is CSARDLGGRSTGELFF. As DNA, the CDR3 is TGCAGTGCTAGAGATCTCGGCGGGAGAAGTACCGGGGAGCTGTTTTTT.